This is a list of T cell receptor beta chains from one sample in a study of T cells of healthy individuals. TCRdb re-analysed the 5' RACE reads in MiXCR, keeping a single row per CDR3 protein. The sample consists of some 69,000 distinct CDR3 sequences, around 15% of them appearing once. Receptors were obtained from a human donor in good health. CDR3s include the opening cysteine and the closing phenylalanine or tryptophan. The D gene is left open where the match is weak. Rows give clone size only sometimes, using once, few, many, or a class for an expanded clone.

once	TRBD1	TRBV10-3	TRBJ2-7	TGTGCCATCAGGGGGACAGAATCGTACGAGCAGTACTTC	CAIRGTESYEQYF
few	-	TRBV16	TRBJ1-1	TGTGCCAGCAGCCAATTAAGAAACACTGAAGCTTTCTTT	CASSQLRNTEAFF
-	-	TRBV29-1	TRBJ1-1	TGCAGCGTCCAGAGACGAATGAACACTGAAGCTTTCTTT	CSVQRRMNTEAFF
-	-	TRBV2	TRBJ2-3	TGTGCCAGCCTTACAGAGGCAGATACGCAGTATTTT	CASLTEADTQYF
-	TRBD1	TRBV20-1	TRBJ1-6	TGCAGTGCCGGGACAGGGGGTGGTAATTCACCCCTCCACTTT	CSAGTGGGNSPLHF
many	TRBD1	TRBV6-6	TRBJ2-6	TGTGCCAGCAACTCGGGACAGGTTACCTCTGGGGCCAACGTCCTGACTTTC	CASNSGQVTSGANVLTF
-	-	TRBV14	TRBJ2-7	TGTGCCAGCAGCCAGGGTATGTACGAGCAGTACTTC	CASSQGMYEQYF
few	-	TRBV18	TRBJ2-3	TGTGCCAGCTCACCGAGTTCGCGGTCAACAGATACGCAGTATTTT	CASSPSSRSTDTQYF
few	-	TRBV27	TRBJ2-7	TGTGCCAGCAGTTCCACCAACAGGGCCAGCGAGCAGTACTTC	CASSSTNRASEQYF
few	-	TRBV29-1	TRBJ1-3	TGCAGCACCAGAAGCTCTGGAAACACCATATATTTT	CSTRSSGNTIYF
few	-	TRBV5-4	TRBJ1-2	TGTGCCAGCAGCTTAGGTGGAGATGGCTACACCTTC	CASSLGGDGYTF
-	-	TRBV10-3	TRBJ2-7	TGTGCCATCAGTGAGTCCCGTTGGGAGCAGTACTTC	CAISESRWEQYF
-	-	TRBV5-4	TRBJ2-6	TGTGCCAGCAGCCCACCCTACCTCTCTGGGGCCAACGTCCTGACTTTC	CASSPPYLSGANVLTF
few	-	TRBV3-1	TRBJ2-7	TGTGCCAGCAGCGTAGAGGGGAAGCCACCCTACGAGCAGTACTTC	CASSVEGKPPYEQYF
many	TRBD1	TRBV7-2	TRBJ1-5	TGTGCCAGCAGCTCGGACAGGGGCAATCAGCCCCAGCATTTT	CASSSDRGNQPQHF
-	TRBD1	TRBV7-2	TRBJ1-2	TGTGCCAGCAGCTTAGCGTGGCAGGGGGCCATTGGCTACACCTTC	CASSLAWQGAIGYTF
-	-	TRBV7-3	TRBJ2-7	TGTGCCAGCAGCTTAAATTACAACTCCTACGAGCAGTACTTC	CASSLNYNSYEQYF
-	-	TRBV12-3/TRBV12-4	TRBJ2-7	TGTGCCAGCAGTTTAGAATTCGGCGGATACGAGCAGTACTTC	CASSLEFGGYEQYF
few	-	TRBV3-1	TRBJ2-7	TGTGCCAGCAGCCAAGTGGGGGCCCCCGAGAACGATCAGTACTTC	CASSQVGAPENDQYF
many	-	TRBV20-1	TRBJ1-5	TGCAGTGCTACCCCAGGAAGGGGGGCGGATAGGCAGCCCCAGCATTTT	CSATPGRGADRQPQHF
-	-	TRBV5-1	TRBJ2-1	TGCGCCAGCAGCTTAGGGGGAATTGACAATGAGCAGTTCTTC	CASSLGGIDNEQFF
many	TRBD1	TRBV28	TRBJ1-1	TGTGCCAGCAGTCGACGACAGGGCGTGAAGGCCACTGAAGCTTTCTTT	CASSRRQGVKATEAFF
-	-	TRBV7-2	TRBJ2-2	TGTGCCAGCAGCTTAGTCACAGGCTTAAACACCGGGGAGCTGTTTTTT	CASSLVTGLNTGELFF